The rows below give T cell receptor beta chains drawn from one sample of a study of spatial heterogeneity in lung cancer. MiXCR, applied by TCRdb to the 5' RACE reads, yields one record per CDR3 protein. This table has 27,000 or so distinct CDR3 sequences, about 5.3% appearing once. The sample was PBMCs, taken at follow-up. These receptors were obtained from a female donor with early-stage non-small cell lung cancer. The CDR3 runs from the conserved cysteine through the conserved F or W. Fields, in order: clone size, V gene, D gene, J gene, CDR3 DNA, CDR3 protein. The D gene is left open where the match is weak. The size entry is marked missing in some rows and otherwise reads once, few, many or a size class.

few	TRBV11-1	-	TRBJ2-7	TGTGCCAGCAGCCGTACAGGGAAAGGGGCCTACGAGCAGTACTTC	CASSRTGKGAYEQYF
many	TRBV2	TRBD2	TRBJ2-1	TGTGCCAGCAGTCGCGGGGGGGCCTACAATGAGCAGTTCTTC	CASSRGGAYNEQFF
-	TRBV7-6	-	TRBJ2-1	TGTGCCAGCAGCTCTTCCGGCGATTATGAGCAGTTCTTC	CASSSSGDYEQFF
many	TRBV5-5	-	TRBJ2-1	TGTGCCAGCAGCTTGTCAATGGGCAGTTACAATGAGCAGTTCTTC	CASSLSMGSYNEQFF
many	TRBV6-6	-	TRBJ2-5	TGTGCCAGTTCAGGGACCCAAGAGACCCAGTACTTC	CASSGTQETQYF
few	TRBV6-2/TRBV6-3	TRBD2	TRBJ2-7	TGTGCCAGCAGTGCTTTTAGCGGGGCAATCTACGAGCAGTACTTC	CASSAFSGAIYEQYF
many	TRBV4-2	-	TRBJ2-2	TGTGCCAGCAGCCAAGTGGGCGGGAACACCGGGGAGCTGTTTTTT	CASSQVGGNTGELFF
many	TRBV29-1	-	TRBJ1-4	TGCAGCGCCCAGACAGGAGCAACTAATGAAAAACTGTTTTTT	CSAQTGATNEKLFF
many	TRBV20-1	TRBD2	TRBJ2-1	TGCAGTGCTAGAGATCTGGCTAGCGGGATCGGTGAGCAGTTCTTC	CSARDLASGIGEQFF
many	TRBV3-1	-	TRBJ2-1	TGTGCCAGCAGCCAAGACTGGGGGGCCTCCTACAATGAGCAGTTCTTC	CASSQDWGASYNEQFF
many	TRBV10-3	-	TRBJ2-1	TGTGCCATCAGTGTTGGCCCGGGGATCGATGAGCAGTTCTTC	CAISVGPGIDEQFF
many	TRBV4-2	-	TRBJ2-3	TGTGCCAGCAGCCAAGAGGAAAAGGTCGGTACGCAGTATTTT	CASSQEEKVGTQYF
-	TRBV5-1	-	TRBJ2-2	TGCGCCAGCAGGCCGACTAGATCGAACACCGGGGAGCTGTTTTTT	CASRPTRSNTGELFF
many	TRBV6-5	TRBD1	TRBJ2-3	TGTGCCAGCAGTTCGCGACAGGGTGGTACAGATACGCAGTATTTT	CASSSRQGGTDTQYF
many	TRBV30	-	TRBJ1-1	TGTGCCTGGAGTCCTCACGGAGGGCTGAACACTGAAGCTTTCTTT	CAWSPHGGLNTEAFF
many	TRBV7-9	-	TRBJ2-1	TGTGCCAGCACCCACTTCAGGCGAGATTACAATGAGCAGTTCTTC	CASTHFRRDYNEQFF
many	TRBV6-5	-	TRBJ1-6	TGTGCCAGCAGGCAACAGGGTTTAGGTTCACCCCTCCACTTT	CASRQQGLGSPLHF
many	TRBV20-1	TRBD2	TRBJ2-1	TGCAGTGCTAGAATGCTCTTACCGGGACTAGCGGGAGTCAATGAGCAGTTCTTC	CSARMLLPGLAGVNEQFF
large	TRBV2	-	TRBJ2-7	TGTGCCAGCAGTGATGACATGGACTACGAGCAGTACTTC	CASSDDMDYEQYF
many	TRBV19	-	TRBJ1-6	TGTGCCAGTAGTCCTTCCTTGGATTCACCCCTCCACTTT	CASSPSLDSPLHF
many	TRBV20-1	TRBD1	TRBJ1-5	TGCAGTGCTAGAGATTGGACAGGGGGAAATCAGCCCCAGCATTTT	CSARDWTGGNQPQHF
many	TRBV4-3	TRBD1	TRBJ1-3	TGCGCCAGCAGCCAAGATCTGGCAGGGGGTGGAAACACCATATATTTT	CASSQDLAGGGNTIYF
many	TRBV7-9	-	TRBJ2-3	TGTGCCAGCACCCCGGGGCCCACGCAGTATTTT	CASTPGPTQYF
many	TRBV10-3	-	TRBJ2-5	TGTGCCATCAACCAGGGTGGGCAAGAGACCCAGTACTTC	CAINQGGQETQYF
-	TRBV12-3/TRBV12-4	-	TRBJ2-5	TGTGCCAGCAGTTTAGCGGGGACACAAGAGACCCAGTACTTC	CASSLAGTQETQYF
many	TRBV29-1	-	TRBJ2-3	TGCAGCGTTGAAGACAGGGGAACGCAGTATTTT	CSVEDRGTQYF
many	TRBV5-4	TRBD1	TRBJ1-2	TGTGCCAGCAGCATGGACAGGGGAGGCTATGGCTACACCTTC	CASSMDRGGYGYTF
many	TRBV7-2	TRBD1	TRBJ1-2	TGTGCCAGCAGCTTTGGTCCGGGACAGATGTGGAATGGCTACACCTTC	CASSFGPGQMWNGYTF